Each of the 24 T cell receptor beta chains below was sequenced from the same sample in a study of blood T cell repertoires in COVID-19. Method: immunoSEQ multiplex PCR; TCRdb's copy keeps in-frame clones and lacks some. Counted here are fewer than 450,000 clones, around nine tenths occurring once; the ten biggest clones make up more than 0.95%. Sample: PBMCs or T cells enriched from blood (not recorded which). The receptors here all came from a woman aged 18-29 years who had recovered from COVID-19.

The chain recombines TRBV7-9 with TRBJ2-7; D call uncertain. The V and J ends lost 5 bases and 3 bases respectively, with 8 bases between them. Germline CDR1 is SEHNR and CDR2 is FQNEAQ (reference sequence). The CDR3 covers 12 residues. The CDR3 loop reads CASSVRYYEQYF. As DNA, the CDR3 is TGTGCCAGCAGCGTCCGGTACTACGAGCAGTACTTC.

This chain links TRBV27 with TRBJ2-7; 14 nucleotides align to TRBD2. J was trimmed by 0 bases and V by 6 bases; bases with no gene match: 1. Germline values: CDR1 MNHEY, CDR2 SMNVEV (reference sequence). This CDR3 spans 15 amino acids. The CDR3 DNA reads TGTGCCAGCAGGGGGACTAGCGGGGGCTCCTACGAGCAGTACTTC. This gives the protein CASRGTSGGSYEQYF.

This chain connects TRBV7-9 to TRBJ2-5; D is possibly TRBD2 (6 bases). From germline, CDR1 is SEHNR and CDR2 FQNEAQ (reference sequence). The CDR3 loop spans 15 amino acids. V lost 3 bases and J lost 3, with 14 bases in between. CDR3 protein: CASSFQGLAKETQYF. CDR3 nucleotide sequence: TGTGCCAGCAGCTTCCAAGGGCTAGCGAAAGAGACCCAGTACTTC. Based on the CDR3 plus reference TRBV7-9 and TRBJ2-5, the full variable domain is DTGVSQNPRHKITKRGQNVTFRCDPISEHNRLYWYRQTLGQGPEFLTYFQNEAQLEKSRLLSDRFSAERPKGSFSTLEIQRTEQGDSAMYLCASSFQGLAKETQYFGPGTRLLVL.

V and J are TRBV30 and TRBJ1-1; D is undetermined. The germline gives CDR1 GTSNPN, CDR2 SVGIG (reference sequence). CDR3 length: 14 residues. Deletions cut 5 bases from V and 5 bases from J, with 18 bases between. In nucleotides, the CDR3 is TGTGCCTGGGCCATGCTGGGATCGGGGACTGAAGCTTTCTTT. Translation: CAWAMLGSGTEAFF.

The rearrangement uses TRBV12-3 or TRBV12-4 and TRBJ1-2; TRBD1 is a possible D gene (5 bases). Trimming removed 4 bases at V and 4 bases at J, with 10 bases between. CDR3 length equals 13 residues. CDR3 DNA sequence: TGTGCCAGCAGTTCCCAGGGAGGCTATGGCTACACCTTC. Translation: CASSSQGGYGYTF.

V usage is TRBV3-1 (or the pseudogene TRBV3-2) and J usage is TRBJ1-2; D is perhaps TRBD1 (6 bases). CDR3 length equals 14 residues. Germline lookup yields CDR1 LGHDT and CDR2 YNNKEL (reference sequence). The V and J ends lost 2 bases and 6 bases respectively, with 13 bases between them. CDR3 bases: TGTGCCAGCAGCCAAAACGACAGGTGGAATGGCTACACCTTC. As protein: CASSQNDRWNGYTF.

The chain joins TRBV6-5 to TRBJ2-1, with 10 bases lining up with TRBD2. This CDR3 spans 15 amino acids. V trimming: 6 bases; J trimming: 8 bases; junction bases outside the gene matches: 10. CDR1 is MNHEY and CDR2 is SVGAGI in the germline V gene. CDR3 in amino acids: CASRNIAGGRDEQFF. In DNA, the CDR3 is TGTGCCAGCAGAAATATAGCGGGGGGCCGCGATGAGCAGTTCTTC.

The chain employs TRBV11-2 and TRBJ1-3; 12 bases map to TRBD1. This CDR3 region has 16 residues. V lost 5 bases to trimming and J lost 4 bases; unmatched junction nucleotides: 6. CDR1 and CDR2 from the germline V gene are SGHAT and FQNNGV. The CDR3 nucleotides read TGTGCCAGCAGCCGGGCCGGGACAGGGGGCGGAAACACCATATATTTT. Translated: CASSRAGTGGGNTIYF.

The CDR3 is CASSLGLGRGTEAFF. In DNA form, the CDR3 reads TGTGCCAGCAGCTTAGGGCTGGGAAGGGGAACTGAAGCTTTCTTT. This chain connects TRBV7-2 to TRBJ1-1; a weak D match, TRBD1 (5 bases). Germline loops: CDR1 SGHTA, CDR2 FQGNSA. The germline V and J ends were trimmed by 1 base and 5 bases, with 14 bases remaining between them. The CDR3 spans 15 residues. The variable domain in full, completed from reference TRBV7-2 and TRBJ1-1, reads GAGVSQSPSNKVTEKGKDVELRCDPISGHTALYWYRQSLGQGLEFLIYFQGNSAPDKSGLPSDRFSAERTGGSVSTLTIQRTQQEDSAVYLCASSLGLGRGTEAFFGQGTRLTVV.

In this sample, this clone turned up once. This chain uses TRBV11-2 with TRBJ2-2; 8 nucleotides agree with TRBD1. This CDR3 has 17 amino acids. Per the germline V gene, CDR1 is SGHAT and CDR2 is FQNNGV. V shed 2 bases, J shed 6 bases, and the junction held 11 bases outside the gene matches. CDR3 in DNA: TGTGCCAGCAGCTTATTGGCAGGGGGCTTTTCAGCCGGGGAGCTGTTTTTT. This translates into CASSLLAGGFSAGELFF.

V gene TRBV2 combines with J gene TRBJ1-2; 7 nucleotides match TRBD1. The CDR3 sequence is 15 residues long. Trimming cost V 3 bases and J 6 bases; bases outside gene matches: 10. Germline V gene data show CDR1 as SNHLY and CDR2 as FYNNEI. CDR3 in amino acids: CASSERPQGRHGYTF. In DNA, the CDR3 is TGTGCCAGCAGTGAGCGACCACAGGGGCGTCATGGCTACACCTTC.

This clone was seen once. The chain combines TRBV18 with TRBJ1-1, with 8 positions matching TRBD1. V shed 6 bases and J 1 base; nucleotides not matched to a gene: 4. From germline, CDR1 is KGHSH and CDR2 LQKENI. CDR3 length equals 14 residues. CDR3 sequence: CASSAGQENTEAFF. In nucleotides, the CDR3 is TGTGCCAGCTCCGCGGGACAGGAGAACACTGAAGCTTTCTTT.

This chain links TRBV27 with TRBJ2-1; weak D call: TRBD2 (7 bases). This CDR3 has 16 amino acids. The V and J ends lost 2 bases and 1 base respectively, with 12 bases between them. From germline, CDR1 is MNHEY and CDR2 SMNVEV (reference sequence). The CDR3 here is CASSLGGGRSYNEQFF. Here the CDR3 DNA reads TGTGCCAGCAGTTTAGGCGGGGGCCGATCCTACAATGAGCAGTTCTTC.

The gene calls are TRBV7-3 and TRBJ2-4, with TRBD1 matching 9 bases. The trim removed 5 bases at V and 8 bases at J, leaving 4 bases unmatched. Germline V lookup: CDR1 SGHTA, CDR2 FQGTGA. This CDR3 comprises 13 residues. The CDR3 loop reads CASSRGQGDIQYF. The DNA of the CDR3 is TGTGCCAGCAGCCGGGGACAGGGTGACATTCAGTACTTC.

The chain couples TRBV10-3 to TRBJ1-5, with 9 bases that match TRBD1. V was pared by 4 bases and J by 0 bases, with 10 bases of the junction left unmatched. This CDR3 region has 18 residues. Germline CDR1 is ENHRY and CDR2 is SYGVKD. CDR3: CAISGGDRASYSNQPQHF. The CDR3 coding sequence is TGTGCCATCAGTGGAGGGGACAGGGCCTCATATAGCAATCAGCCCCAGCATTTT.

The rearrangement joins TRBV7-9 to TRBJ1-2; possibly TRBD1 for D (5 bases). V was trimmed by 5 bases and J by 8 bases, leaving 15 bases between them. Germline V gene data show CDR1 as SEHNR and CDR2 as FQNEAQ (reference sequence). CDR3 size: 13 residues. CDR3 protein: CASSDSRVGGYTF. CDR3 nucleotides: TGTGCCAGCAGCGATAGCAGGGTTGGCGGCTACACCTTC.

This clone occurred once. The chain employs TRBV2 and TRBJ2-7; D is uncertain. This CDR3 is 13 amino acids long. CDR1 and CDR2 from the germline V gene are SNHLY and FYNNEI. The V gene lost 10 bases and the J gene lost 3 bases, with 16 bases spanning the gap. For the CDR3, the DNA is TGTGCCATCGCAGGCTTCAGGTTCTACGAGCAGTACTTC. This translates into CAIAGFRFYEQYF.

The chain joins TRBV4-3 to TRBJ1-1; 7 nucleotides match TRBD1. Germline CDR1 and CDR2: LGHNA and YSLEER. This CDR3 spans 13 amino acids. With 4 bases clipped from V and 4 bases from J, the junction kept 3 bases outside the gene matches. For the CDR3, the DNA is TGCGCCAGCAGCCCTCAGGGGGGCACTGAAGCTTTCTTT. This sequence encodes CASSPQGGTEAFF.

V and J are TRBV5-6 and TRBJ2-3; 8 bases are shared with TRBD1. Germline loops: CDR1 SGHDT, CDR2 YYEEEE. Trimming cost V 0 bases and J 0 bases; bases outside gene matches: 6. The CDR3 length is 17 residues. The CDR3 is CASSLGQGWWSTDTQYF. The CDR3 coding sequence is TGTGCCAGCAGCTTGGGACAGGGGTGGTGGAGCACAGATACGCAGTATTTT.

The chain links TRBV10-3 to TRBJ1-2; D not certain. V was cut by 8 bases and J by 6 bases, with 13 bases left in between. The CDR3 is made up of 12 amino acids. The V gene's germline CDR1 is ENHRY and CDR2 SYGVKD. The CDR3 here is CAISAGWDGYTF. Written as DNA, the CDR3 is TGTGCCATCTCGGCGGGGTGGGATGGCTACACCTTC.

The rearrangement joins TRBV24-1 to TRBJ2-7; a weak D match, TRBD1 (6 bases). Germline loops: CDR1 KGHDR, CDR2 SFDVKD. The CDR3 is made up of 13 amino acids. Trimming took off 4 bases at V and 4 bases at J, with 10 bases between the two ends. Here the CDR3 reads CATSDVTGYEQYF. CDR3 sequence (DNA): TGTGCCACCAGTGACGTGACAGGTTACGAGCAGTACTTC.

The J gene is TRBJ1-1, the V gene TRBV6-2 or TRBV6-3; 7 positions agree with TRBD1. V shed 6 bases, J shed 2 bases, and the junction held 12 bases outside the gene matches. The CDR3 spans 16 residues. Germline CDR1 is MNHEY and CDR2 is SVGEGT. CDR3 coding DNA: TGTGCCAGCAGCCCCCGTCCTGGGACAGAAAACACTGAAGCTTTCTTT. The encoded protein is CASSPRPGTENTEAFF.

The CDR3 loop reads CASSQGQGLNGYTF. CDR3 coding DNA: TGCGCCAGCAGCCAAGGACAGGGGTTGAATGGCTACACCTTC. The chain carries TRBV5-1 and TRBJ1-2, with 9 bases fitting TRBD1. This CDR3 has 14 amino acids. From germline, CDR1 is SGHRS and CDR2 YFSETQ. Unmatched junction bases numbered 7, after V lost 4 bases and J lost 6 bases.

The chain carries TRBV5-4 and TRBJ2-5; 9 positions agree with TRBD2. The CDR3 totals 17 residues. Trimming removed 4 bases from V and 4 bases from J; junction bases left unmatched: 14. Germline-derived CDR1 and CDR2 are SGHNT and YYREEE (reference sequence). This chain's CDR3 is CASSKRLAGGLAETQYF. The CDR3 DNA is TGTGCCAGCAGCAAAAGGTTGGCGGGGGGGCTGGCAGAGACCCAGTACTTC.